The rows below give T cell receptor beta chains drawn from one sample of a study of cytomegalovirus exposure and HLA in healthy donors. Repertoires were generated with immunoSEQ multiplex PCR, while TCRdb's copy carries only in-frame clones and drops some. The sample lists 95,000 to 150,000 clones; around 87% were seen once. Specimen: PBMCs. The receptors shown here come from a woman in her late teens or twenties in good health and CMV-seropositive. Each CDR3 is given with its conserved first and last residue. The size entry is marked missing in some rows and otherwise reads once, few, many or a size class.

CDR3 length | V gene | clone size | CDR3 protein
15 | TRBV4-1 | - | CASSQGDSYPFGYTF
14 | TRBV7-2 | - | CASSPLGTNSGYTF
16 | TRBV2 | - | CASRGREGSINQPQHF
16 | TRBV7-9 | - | CASSLGGSGGGNEQFF
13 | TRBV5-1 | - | CASSSGGNYGYTF
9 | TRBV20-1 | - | CSAREEAFF
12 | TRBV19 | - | CATTQGATEAFF
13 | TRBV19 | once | CASSSGEGYEQYF
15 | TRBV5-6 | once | CASSAVDRGLGGYTF
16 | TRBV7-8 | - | CASSLAGGALSHEQYF
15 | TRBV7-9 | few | CASSSGGGRNYGYTF
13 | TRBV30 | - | CAWRIQGLGEAFF
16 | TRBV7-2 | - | CASSSGTSLSSSKQYF
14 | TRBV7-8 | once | CASSLLAGVYEQYF
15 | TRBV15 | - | CATSRDRGGGNEQFF
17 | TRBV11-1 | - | CASSVRSRQGPTDTQYF
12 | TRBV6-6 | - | CASSRKTGEQFF
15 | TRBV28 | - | CASNPQGQGDQPQHF
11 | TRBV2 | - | CASGQYNEQFF
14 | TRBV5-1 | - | CASSAGQGITGYTF
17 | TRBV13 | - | CASSFYGGGPKSYEQYF
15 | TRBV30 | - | CAWSQGGARTDTQYF
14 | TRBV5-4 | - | CASSPLAGGPGQFF
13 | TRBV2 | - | CASSAFSNTEAFF
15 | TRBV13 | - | CASSSGTIAYNEQFF
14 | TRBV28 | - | CASSFQGTGNTIYF
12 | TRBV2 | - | CAIQGASYGYTF
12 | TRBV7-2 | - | CASSPNRGEQYF